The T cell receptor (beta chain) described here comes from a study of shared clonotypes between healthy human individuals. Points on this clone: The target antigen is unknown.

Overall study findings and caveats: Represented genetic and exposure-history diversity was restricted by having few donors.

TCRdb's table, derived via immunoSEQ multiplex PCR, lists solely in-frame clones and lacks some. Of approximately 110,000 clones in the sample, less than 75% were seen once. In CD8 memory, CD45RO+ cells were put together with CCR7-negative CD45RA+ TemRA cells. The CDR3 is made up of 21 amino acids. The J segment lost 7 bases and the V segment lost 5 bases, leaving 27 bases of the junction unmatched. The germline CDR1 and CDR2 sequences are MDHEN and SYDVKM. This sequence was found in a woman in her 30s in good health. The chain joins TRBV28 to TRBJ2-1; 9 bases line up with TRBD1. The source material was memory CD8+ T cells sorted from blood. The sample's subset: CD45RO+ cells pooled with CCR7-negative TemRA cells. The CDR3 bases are TGTGCCAGCAGTCCCGACAGAACCTCGAACAGGGGGCAGGTTGTACAGAATGAGCAGTTCTTC. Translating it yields CASSPDRTSNRGQVVQNEQFF.